This T cell receptor beta chain was identified during a study of OX40 agonist ivuxolimab in advanced cancers. Study summary: It was permissible to have had prior anti-PD-1, anti-PD-L1 or anti-CTLA-4 therapy, and approximately 41% had some.

The CDR3 spans 13 residues. V was trimmed by 9 bases and J by 0 bases, leaving 9 bases between them. Germline V gene sequence: CDR1 SNHLY, CDR2 FYNNEI. Data came from immunoSEQ multiplex PCR; TCRdb stores just in-frame clones and leaves some out. This sample has about 43,000 clones; roughly 94% occur once, and the top ten carry around 10%. The sample was CD4+ or CD8+ T cells sorted from blood, taken in a trial of the OX40 agonist ivuxolimab. This TCR was sampled from an adult with an advanced solid tumor such as melanoma, head and neck, liver or kidney cancer. This chain links TRBV2 with TRBJ1-3; D not certain. As DNA, the CDR3 is TGTGCCAGGTACAGATACTCTGGAAACACCATATATTTT. Encoded protein: CARYRYSGNTIYF.